These T cell receptor beta chains were read from a single sample in a study of PD-1 blockade in classical Hodgkin lymphoma. Here immunoSEQ multiplex PCR was the method, and the copy in TCRdb shows in-frame clones only, minus some. The data hold 30,000 to 35,000 clones, with about 88% observed a single time. The sample in question was CD4+ T cells from blood, obtained before the fourth cycle of nivolumab. These receptors originate from a human donor with classical Hodgkin lymphoma. Both conserved end residues are part of each CDR3. A D gene is named only where the DNA matches it firmly. Only part of the rows carry a size: once, few, many, or a class if the clone is expanded.

size	V	D	J	DNA	CDR3
.	TRBV28	.	TRBJ2-5	TGTGCCAGCAGTTTTTCAGTGCCTCAAGAGACCCAGTACTTC	CASSFSVPQETQYF
once	TRBV6-6	.	TRBJ1-1	TGTGCCAGCAGTTACCCCCGGACAGAAAGCACTGAAGCTTTCTTT	CASSYPRTESTEAFF
.	TRBV5-1	.	TRBJ1-2	TGCGCCAGCAGCTTGGGACGCGAGGGCTATGGCTACACCTTC	CASSLGREGYGYTF
.	TRBV7-9	.	TRBJ2-7	TGTGCCAGCAGCTTAGCCTGGGTAGGGGGAACCTACGAGCAGTACTTC	CASSLAWVGGTYEQYF
once	TRBV19	TRBD1	TRBJ2-7	TGTGCCAGTAGTCGAGACAGGGAAGGCGAGCAGTACTTC	CASSRDREGEQYF
.	TRBV6-5	TRBD1	TRBJ1-4	TGTGCCAGCAGTTACCAAGGGGACAGGGGCACAAAACTGTTTTTT	CASSYQGDRGTKLFF
.	TRBV5-1	.	TRBJ2-5	TGCGCCAGCAGCCGACCGGGACCCCGCCAAGAGACCCAGTACTTC	CASSRPGPRQETQYF
once	TRBV2	TRBD2	TRBJ2-5	TGTGCCTCTTGGACTAGCGGGGGGGCGGTCGAGACCCAGTACTTC	CASWTSGGAVETQYF
.	TRBV6-6	.	TRBJ1-4	TGTGCCAGCAGTTACTCGGGGGGGCGCGGTGAAAAACTGTTTTTT	CASSYSGGRGEKLFF
.	TRBV4-3	.	TRBJ1-5	TGCGCCAGCAGCCAAGATCTAACGGGGACCTTCAATCAGCCCCAGCATTTT	CASSQDLTGTFNQPQHF
.	TRBV2	.	TRBJ1-4	TGTGCCAGCAGTGAGTTACTAAGGAAGTATGAAAAACTGTTTTTT	CASSELLRKYEKLFF
.	TRBV28	TRBD2	TRBJ2-7	TGTGCCAGCATTCCTGGACTAGCGGGGGTGGGTGAGCAGTACTTC	CASIPGLAGVGEQYF
.	TRBV19	TRBD2	TRBJ2-1	TGTGCCAGTAGTATTCTCCCGCGGGGGGCGACCTACAATGAGCAGTTCTTC	CASSILPRGATYNEQFF
.	TRBV30	TRBD1	TRBJ2-2	TGTGCCTGGGTCGACAGGGTAGACACCGGGGAGCTGTTTTTT	CAWVDRVDTGELFF
.	TRBV27	.	TRBJ2-3	TGTGCCAGCAGTTTTGCATTCTCAACTAGCACAGATACGCAGTATTTT	CASSFAFSTSTDTQYF
.	TRBV5-6	.	TRBJ1-5	TGTGCCAGCAGCTCACGGATGGACAGCTTCGATCAGCCCCAGCATTTT	CASSSRMDSFDQPQHF
few	TRBV5-4	.	TRBJ1-4	TGTGCCAGCAGCTCCCTCAATGGGGGAAGGATTATGGAAAAACTGTTTTTT	CASSSLNGGRIMEKLFF
few	TRBV28	.	TRBJ1-1	TGTGCCAGCAGTTTACTATCGGTGACTGAAGCTTTCTTT	CASSLLSVTEAFF
.	TRBV25-1	.	TRBJ2-5	TGTGCCAGCAGTGAGGGCGGGGCAGAGACCCAGTACTTC	CASSEGGAETQYF